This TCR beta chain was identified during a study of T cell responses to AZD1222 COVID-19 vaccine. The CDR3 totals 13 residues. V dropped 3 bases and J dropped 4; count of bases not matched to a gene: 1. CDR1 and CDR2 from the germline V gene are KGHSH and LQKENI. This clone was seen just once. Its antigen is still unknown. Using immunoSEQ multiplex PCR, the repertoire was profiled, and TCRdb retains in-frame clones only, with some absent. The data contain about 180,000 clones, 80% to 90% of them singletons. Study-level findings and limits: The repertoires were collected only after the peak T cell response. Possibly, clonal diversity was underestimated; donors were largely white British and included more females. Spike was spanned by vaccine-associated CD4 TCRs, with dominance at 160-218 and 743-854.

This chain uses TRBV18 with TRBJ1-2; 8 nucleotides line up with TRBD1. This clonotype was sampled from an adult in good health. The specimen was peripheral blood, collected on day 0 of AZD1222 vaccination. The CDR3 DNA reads TGTGCCAGCTCACCGGGGACAGGCTATGGCTACACCTTC. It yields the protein CASSPGTGYGYTF.